The 5 T cell receptor beta chains below all came from one sample that was sequenced in a study of cytomegalovirus exposure and HLA in healthy donors. PCR used 60 Vbeta primers and 13 Jbeta primers. Clones were read by immunoSEQ multiplex PCR, and TCRdb kept only the in-frame ones, dropping some. In the table there are about 150,000 clones, around four fifths of which are singletons. The material sequenced was PBMCs. These TCRs come from a boy between 2 and 10 years old in good health and CMV-seronegative.

This chain uses TRBV11-2 with TRBJ2-7; 8 positions agree with TRBD1. The CDR3 is 12 residues long. Germline loops: CDR1 SGHAT, CDR2 FQNNGV. Unmatched junction bases numbered 4, after V lost 6 bases and J lost 6 bases. The DNA of the CDR3 is TGTGCCAGCAGTTATACAGGGGGCGAGCAGTACTTC. This gives the protein CASSYTGGEQYF.

The chain has TRBV28 and TRBJ2-2; 13 bases agree with TRBD2. Germline CDR1 is MDHEN and CDR2 is SYDVKM. This CDR3 comprises 17 residues. V lost 6 bases and J lost 4; bases outside the gene matches: 8. The CDR3 nucleotides read TGTGCCAGCAGGCCACTAGCGGGAGGGCCGAGCACCGGGGAGCTGTTTTTT. It translates to CASRPLAGGPSTGELFF.

This clone turned up a few times. V and J are TRBV5-1 and TRBJ2-1; 7 bases fit TRBD2. Germline V CDR1 and CDR2: SGHRS, YFSETQ. Trimming at V came to 1 base and at J to 3 bases, leaving 1 base not matched to a gene. CDR3 size: 14 residues. Written as DNA, the CDR3 is TGCGCCAGCAGCTTGTCGGGGGGCTACAATGAGCAGTTCTTC. Protein: CASSLSGGYNEQFF.

The V and J genes are TRBV27 and TRBJ1-3; 8 positions agree with TRBD1. Germline-derived CDR1 and CDR2 are MNHEY and SMNVEV (reference sequence). This CDR3 region has 16 residues. The ends lost 6 bases at V and 0 bases at J; junction bases unmatched: 7. The CDR3 protein is CASRPLTGASGNTIYF. The DNA for the CDR3 is TGTGCCAGCAGACCCCTGACAGGGGCCTCTGGAAACACCATATATTTT.

For this clone: Other nucleotide sequences in the sample specify the same CDR3. CDR3 in DNA: TGTGCCACCAGCAGGGATCGGGGGTTTAATGAAAAACTGTTTTTT. Residues: CATSRDRGFNEKLFF. The chain links TRBV15 to TRBJ1-4, with a weak D call TRBD1 (5 bases). The V gene's germline CDR1 is LNHNV and CDR2 YYDKDF (reference sequence). The CDR3 is made up of 15 amino acids. Trimming stripped 3 bases from V and 4 bases from J, with 12 bases between.